A selection of T cell receptor beta chains follows, all from one sample in a study of T cell responses to AZD1222 COVID-19 vaccine. TCRdb keeps only in-frame clones here, not all; method: immunoSEQ multiplex PCR. The sample has over 150,000 clones; around 88% are singletons. This material consisted of peripheral blood, taken 28 days after the second AZD1222 dose. These receptor sequences come from an adult who received the AZD1222 COVID-19 vaccine. Both conserved end residues are part of each CDR3.

15,TRBV7-2,TRBJ1-2,CASSFIREANYGYTF
15,TRBV12-5,TRBJ1-1,CASGLPLGSGNEAFF
16,TRBV3-1/TRBV3-2,TRBJ1-2,CASSQGPTGLGYGYTF
15,TRBV7-6,TRBJ2-7,CASSLGQATFYEQYF
16,TRBV5-1,TRBJ1-1,CASSPSGLMANTEAFF
16,TRBV7-8,TRBJ1-1,CASSTRTGGWGTEAFF
14,TRBV5-1,TRBJ1-2,CASSGGGDNYGYTF
14,TRBV10-2,TRBJ2-1,CASRQGGPYNEQFF
14,TRBV5-1,TRBJ1-2,CASSLTATNYGYTF
18,TRBV3-1/TRBV3-2,TRBJ2-2,CASSRPGLAGQNTGELFF
12,TRBV7-8,TRBJ1-2,CASSLGVDGYTF
16,TRBV21-1,TRBJ1-4,CARRVECGGVNEKLFF
14,TRBV5-8,TRBJ2-5,CASSLGRVVETQYF
15,TRBV4-1,TRBJ1-1,CASSQDPGLNTEAFF
15,TRBV10-3,TRBJ2-7,CAISEPGTGVYEQYF
14,TRBV25-1,TRBJ2-2,CASSGRANTGELFF
17,TRBV3-1/TRBV3-2,TRBJ2-6,CASSKRQGHTGANVLTF
13,TRBV27,TRBJ2-3,CASGELGSDTQYF
16,TRBV7-6,TRBJ1-1,CASSLAVGGLNTEAFF
15,TRBV15,TRBJ2-5,CATSRRRSGRETQYF
18,TRBV27,TRBJ2-2,CASSPSGGFSANTGELFF
14,TRBV6-4,TRBJ2-1,CASSDSRTGSIKFF
15,TRBV18,TRBJ2-2,CASSQQQGATGELFF
16,TRBV9,TRBJ2-5,CASSPGLGLAGGGEDF
15,TRBV2,TRBJ2-4,CASSQGALAKNIQYF
15,TRBV6-5,TRBJ1-1,CASSLQGSMNTEAFF
12,TRBV5-6,TRBJ1-2,CASSFDKYGYTF
14,TRBV27,TRBJ1-1,CASSLKMGGGEAFF
13,TRBV3-1/TRBV3-2,TRBJ2-7,CASSQDPIYEQYF
15,TRBV6-5,TRBJ2-7,CASKEGGTPAYEQYF
15,TRBV7-2,TRBJ1-4,CASSLAGAIGEKLFF
12,TRBV2,TRBJ1-2,CASSPRVDGYTF
15,TRBV30,TRBJ2-7,CATVGDSPPSYEQYF
14,TRBV7-8,TRBJ1-1,CASSLVGGETEAFF
15,TRBV4-1,TRBJ1-1,CASSRQLRELTEAFF
13,TRBV10-3,TRBJ1-2,CASRVGETGGYTF
13,TRBV5-6,TRBJ1-3,CASSLAAENTIYF
12,TRBV15,TRBJ2-1,CATGTTYNEQFF
13,TRBV30,TRBJ1-3,CAWGRGLGNTIYF
15,TRBV3-1/TRBV3-2,TRBJ1-3,CASSRGPSSGNTIYF
15,TRBV5-1,TRBJ2-5,CASSPDGGRGETQYF
14,TRBV29-1,TRBJ1-4,CSVEGRGPNEKLFF
15,TRBV5-1,TRBJ2-7,CASSPIVGGSYEQYF
13,TRBV7-6,TRBJ1-1,CASSLEGRRGAFF
15,TRBV5-1,TRBJ2-7,CASSLERGASYEQYF
14,TRBV6-5,TRBJ2-3,CASRPAASVDTQYF
17,TRBV3-1/TRBV3-2,TRBJ1-5,CASSPIGQGEIVQPQHF
12,TRBV6-5,TRBJ1-2,CASRGYSYGYTF
16,TRBV6-2/TRBV6-3,TRBJ2-7,CASSYSKGNPPGEQYF
13,TRBV6-5,TRBJ1-1,CASSYFSGDEAFF
15,TRBV7-8,TRBJ2-5,CASSILAGGQETQYF